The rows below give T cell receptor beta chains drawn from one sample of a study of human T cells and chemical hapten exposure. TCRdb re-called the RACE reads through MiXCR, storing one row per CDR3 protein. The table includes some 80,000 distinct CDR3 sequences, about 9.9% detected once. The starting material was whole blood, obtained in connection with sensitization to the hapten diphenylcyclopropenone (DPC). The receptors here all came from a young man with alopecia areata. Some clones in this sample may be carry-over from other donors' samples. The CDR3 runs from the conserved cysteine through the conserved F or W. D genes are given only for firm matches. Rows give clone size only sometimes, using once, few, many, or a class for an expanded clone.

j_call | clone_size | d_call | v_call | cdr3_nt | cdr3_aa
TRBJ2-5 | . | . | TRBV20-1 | TGCAGTGCTAGTGCAGGGGAAGGCGAGACCCAGTACTTC | CSASAGEGETQYF
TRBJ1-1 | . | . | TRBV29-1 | TGCAGCGTAGTGGTTAGTAACACTGAAGCTTTCTTT | CSVVVSNTEAFF
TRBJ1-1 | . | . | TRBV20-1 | TGCAGTGCTCTCGGACACATGAACACTGAAGCTTTCTTT | CSALGHMNTEAFF
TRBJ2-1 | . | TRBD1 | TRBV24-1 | TGTGCCACCAGTGACCTGGACAGGGGGCGGGATGAGCAGTTCTTC | CATSDLDRGRDEQFF
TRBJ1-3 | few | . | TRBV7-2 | TGTGCCAGCAGCCCCGGGGGGTATAGGGCTGGAAACACCATATATTTT | CASSPGGYRAGNTIYF
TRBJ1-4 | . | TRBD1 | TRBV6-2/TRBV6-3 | TGTGCCAGCAGTCGGGACAGCCTTCCGAGGGGCGAAAAACTGTTTTTT | CASSRDSLPRGEKLFF
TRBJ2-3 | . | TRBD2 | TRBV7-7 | TGTGCCAGCAGCTTAGGCGCGGGGGGTTTTTCAGATACGCAGTATTTT | CASSLGAGGFSDTQYF
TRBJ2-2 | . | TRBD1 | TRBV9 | TGTGCCAGCAGCGTAGTGGGACAGGGTCACACCGGGGAGCTGTTTTTT | CASSVVGQGHTGELFF
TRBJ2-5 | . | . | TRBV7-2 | TGTGCCAGCAGCTTACCCGGCGTCCAAGAGACCCAGTACTTC | CASSLPGVQETQYF
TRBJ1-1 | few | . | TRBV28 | TGTGCCAGCAGTTCCCCCAGGGGAGCTTTCTTT | CASSSPRGAFF
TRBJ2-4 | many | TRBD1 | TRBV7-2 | TGTGCCAGCAGCCTACAGGGGGCGCGTGATCCTTCTGCCAAAAACATTCAGTACTTC | CASSLQGARDPSAKNIQYF
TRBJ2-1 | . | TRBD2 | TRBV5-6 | TGTGCCAGCAGCTTTTATCAGGGGACTAGCTCCTACAATGAGCAGTTCTTC | CASSFYQGTSSYNEQFF
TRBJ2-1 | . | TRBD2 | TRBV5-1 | TGCGCCAGTCGGACTAGCGCTGAGCAGTTCTTC | CASRTSAEQFF
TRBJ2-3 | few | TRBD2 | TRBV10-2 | TGCGCCAGCAGTGAGGCCCTAGCGGGCGGCACAGATACGCAGTATTTT | CASSEALAGGTDTQYF
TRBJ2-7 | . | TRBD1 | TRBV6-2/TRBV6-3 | TGTGCCAGCAGGGGGTTCAAAGACAGGGTGGACTACGAGCAGTACTTC | CASRGFKDRVDYEQYF
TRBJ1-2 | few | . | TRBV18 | TGTGCCAGCTCACCCCTCCAGGGAAACTATGGCTACACCTTC | CASSPLQGNYGYTF
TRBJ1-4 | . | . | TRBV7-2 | TGTGCCAGCAGCGTCTTTGGGGAAAAACTGTTTTTT | CASSVFGEKLFF
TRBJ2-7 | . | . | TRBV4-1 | TGCGCCAGCAGCCAACGACCGGGACCGTACGAGCAGTACTTC | CASSQRPGPYEQYF
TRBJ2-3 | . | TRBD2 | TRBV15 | TGTGCCACCAGCAGAAGCGGGACCACAGATACGCAGTATTTT | CATSRSGTTDTQYF
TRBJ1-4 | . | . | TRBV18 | TGTGCCAGCTCACAACGCGAAGGACAGTTTAATGAAAAACTGTTTTTT | CASSQREGQFNEKLFF
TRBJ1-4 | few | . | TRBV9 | TGTGCCAGCAGCGTAGCTTGGGAGAATAATGAAAAACTGTTTTTT | CASSVAWENNEKLFF
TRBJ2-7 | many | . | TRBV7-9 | TGTGCCAGCAGCTTAGAAAGTCGCGGGACAGATTCTGCCTACGAGCAGTACTTC | CASSLESRGTDSAYEQYF
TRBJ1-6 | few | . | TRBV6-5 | TGTGCCAGCACGCGGGGTGGGCCGGTGGGGAATTCACCCCTCCACTTT | CASTRGGPVGNSPLHF
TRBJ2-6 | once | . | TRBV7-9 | TGTGCCAGAGATACTGGGGCCAACGTCCTGACTTTC | CARDTGANVLTF
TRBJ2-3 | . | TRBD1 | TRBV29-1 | TGCAGCGTTGATGGGGGTGGGCGGACAGGGAGCGGCTATACGCAGTATTTT | CSVDGGGRTGSGYTQYF
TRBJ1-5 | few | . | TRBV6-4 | TGTGCCAGCAGTGAAGGGGGGGGTAGCAATCAGCCCCAGCATTTT | CASSEGGGSNQPQHF
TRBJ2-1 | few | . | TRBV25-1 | TGTGCCAGCATGTCGGCGTCAGGGGCCTACAATGAGCAGTTCTTC | CASMSASGAYNEQFF
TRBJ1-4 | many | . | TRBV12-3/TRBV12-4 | TGTGCCAGCAGTCCCAGAGTGGGTGGGGTTGAAAAACTGTTTTTT | CASSPRVGGVEKLFF
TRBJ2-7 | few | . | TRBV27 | TGTGCCAGCAGTTTTGGGGTCGGGCAGGGCGCCGGGCAGTACTTC | CASSFGVGQGAGQYF
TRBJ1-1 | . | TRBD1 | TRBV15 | TGTGCCACCAGCCCATCATTAACAGGGGAGAGGAACACTGAAGCTTTCTTT | CATSPSLTGERNTEAFF
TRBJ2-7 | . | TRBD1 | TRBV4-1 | TGCGCCAGCAGCCAAGAAGTACAGGGGTTATACGAGCAGTACTTC | CASSQEVQGLYEQYF
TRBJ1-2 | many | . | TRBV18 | TGTGCCAGCTCCAGTCCCGGGCGCCAATCTTCCTACACCTTC | CASSSPGRQSSYTF
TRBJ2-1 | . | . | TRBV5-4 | TGTGCCAGCAGCTTCAACGGGCGAGGGAATGAGCAGTTCTTC | CASSFNGRGNEQFF
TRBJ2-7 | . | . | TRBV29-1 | TGCAGCGTTGCCCACAACTACGAGCAGTACTTC | CSVAHNYEQYF
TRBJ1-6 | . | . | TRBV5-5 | TGTGCCAGCAGCCGAACGGGGTTACCGGATTCACCCCTCCACTTT | CASSRTGLPDSPLHF
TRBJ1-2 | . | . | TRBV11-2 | TGTGCCAGCAGCGCACAGGGCTATGGCTACACCTTC | CASSAQGYGYTF
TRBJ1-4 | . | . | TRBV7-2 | TGTGCCAGCAGCTTAGGATACGAAAAACTGTTTTTT | CASSLGYEKLFF
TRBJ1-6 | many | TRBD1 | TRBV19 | TGTGCCAGTAATGACAGGGCGAACTCCTATAATTCACCCCTCCACTTT | CASNDRANSYNSPLHF
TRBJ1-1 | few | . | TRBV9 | TGTGCCAGCAGCGCCGGCCAGAACACTGAAGCTTTCTTT | CASSAGQNTEAFF
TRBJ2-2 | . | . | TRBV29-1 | TGCAGCGCTCATTCCGGGGAGAACACCGGGGAGCTGTTTTTT | CSAHSGENTGELFF